Listed below are T cell receptor beta chains from one sample, sequenced in a study of blood T cell repertoires in COVID-19. Only in-frame clones appear in the TCRdb table, and some are missing; sequencing was by immunoSEQ multiplex PCR. The profile shows over 80,000 clones, more than 65% of them singletons. Sequencing was carried out using peripheral blood. The source of these receptors is an elderly woman with active or convalescent COVID-19. CDR3s include the opening cysteine and the closing phenylalanine or tryptophan. Each record gives: D gene, V gene, clone size, J gene, CDR3 DNA, CDR3 protein. A D gene is named only where the DNA matches it firmly. Not every row has a clone size; where given, it reads once, few, many or a size class.

D: TRBD2; V: TRBV5-6; size: .; J: TRBJ2-7; DNA: TGTGCCAGCAGCCCCCTCCAAAGCGGGAGGGTTACCTACGAGCAGTACTTC; CDR3: CASSPLQSGRVTYEQYF
D: TRBD1; V: TRBV27; size: .; J: TRBJ2-1; DNA: TGTGCCAGCAGAGGGACAGGGGAGTACAATGAGCAGTTCTTC; CDR3: CASRGTGEYNEQFF
D: TRBD1; V: TRBV4-1; size: .; J: TRBJ1-3; DNA: TGCGCCAGCAGCCGGGACAGAACCTCTGGAAACACCATATATTTT; CDR3: CASSRDRTSGNTIYF
D: .; V: TRBV4-2; size: .; J: TRBJ2-1; DNA: TGTGCCAGCAGCCAAGCAGGGGGGCTAAGCTCCTACAATGAGCAGTTCTTC; CDR3: CASSQAGGLSSYNEQFF
D: .; V: TRBV25-1; size: few; J: TRBJ2-7; DNA: TGTGCCAGCAGTGTGTCGACTACAGTGCAGTACTTC; CDR3: CASSVSTTVQYF
D: .; V: TRBV7-3; size: .; J: TRBJ2-4; DNA: TGTGCCAGCAGCCCAAGCGGTGGCAAAAACATTCAGTACTTC; CDR3: CASSPSGGKNIQYF
D: .; V: TRBV19; size: .; J: TRBJ2-5; DNA: TGTGCCAGTAGTATAGTTTTGGTGGGGGGAGAGACCCAGTACTTC; CDR3: CASSIVLVGGETQYF
D: .; V: TRBV2; size: .; J: TRBJ2-6; DNA: TGTGCCAGCAGGGAAGGACTGATCTCTGGGGCCAACGTCCTGACTTTC; CDR3: CASREGLISGANVLTF
D: TRBD2; V: TRBV5-1; size: .; J: TRBJ2-7; DNA: TGCGCCAGCAGCTTGCGGACTAGCGGGAGTGTCATCCACGAGCAGTACTTC; CDR3: CASSLRTSGSVIHEQYF
D: TRBD2; V: TRBV4-1; size: .; J: TRBJ2-5; DNA: TGCGCCAGCAGCCAAGACTCGGTGATAGCGGGAATGGAGACCCAGTACTTC; CDR3: CASSQDSVIAGMETQYF
D: TRBD2; V: TRBV2; size: .; J: TRBJ2-5; DNA: TGTGCCAGCAGTGGGACGGCGACTAGCGGGATCAAGGGGGAGACCCAGTACTTC; CDR3: CASSGTATSGIKGETQYF
D: TRBD2; V: TRBV30; size: .; J: TRBJ2-1; DNA: TGTGCCTGGAGTGTATCTCGGTCGGGGGGAGCCCTGAGCTCCTACAATGAGCAGTTCTTC; CDR3: CAWSVSRSGGALSSYNEQFF
D: .; V: TRBV28; size: .; J: TRBJ1-1; DNA: TGTGCCAGCAGTCCCGTCCTCTTGGTAGCTGAAGCTTTCTTT; CDR3: CASSPVLLVAEAFF
D: TRBD2; V: TRBV11-3; size: few; J: TRBJ2-2; DNA: TGTGCCAGCAGCTCTAGCGGGGCGAACACCGGGGAGCTGTTTTTT; CDR3: CASSSSGANTGELFF
D: .; V: TRBV30; size: .; J: TRBJ2-1; DNA: TGTGCCTGGAGACCCGCGGGGCGGGATGAGCAGTTCTTC; CDR3: CAWRPAGRDEQFF
D: .; V: TRBV18; size: .; J: TRBJ2-1; DNA: TGTGCCAGCTCACGTAACTTGGACAGTTCTAATGAGCAGTTCTTC; CDR3: CASSRNLDSSNEQFF
D: .; V: TRBV5-1; size: few; J: TRBJ2-7; DNA: TGTGCCAGCAGCAGGCTAGGCCGAGTGGAGGAGCAGTACTTC; CDR3: CASSRLGRVEEQYF
D: .; V: TRBV28; size: .; J: TRBJ2-1; DNA: TGTGCCAGCAGCATTCGGGGTCTCGGCTCCTACAATGAGCAGTTCTTC; CDR3: CASSIRGLGSYNEQFF
D: .; V: TRBV29-1; size: .; J: TRBJ2-3; DNA: TGCAGCGTTGACGCAGCGCCGACAGATACGCAGTATTTT; CDR3: CSVDAAPTDTQYF
D: TRBD2; V: TRBV10-1; size: .; J: TRBJ2-7; DNA: TGCGCCAGCAGTGATCCGGCTAGCGGGCCCTACGAGCAGTACTTC; CDR3: CASSDPASGPYEQYF
D: .; V: TRBV4-3; size: .; J: TRBJ1-4; DNA: TGCGCCAGCAGCCTCGTCCCGACGGACAACGAAAAACTGTTTTTT; CDR3: CASSLVPTDNEKLFF
D: .; V: TRBV10-2; size: .; J: TRBJ1-2; DNA: TGCGCCAGCAGTGAGTCGGGGGCTCGGCTCTATGGCTACACCTTC; CDR3: CASSESGARLYGYTF
D: .; V: TRBV27; size: .; J: TRBJ2-1; DNA: TGTGCCAGCAGCACTAGGGACTCCCGGTACTACAATGAGCAGTTCTTC; CDR3: CASSTRDSRYYNEQFF
D: .; V: TRBV5-1; size: .; J: TRBJ1-2; DNA: TGCGCCAGCAGCTTATCGGGGACATATGGCTACACCTTC; CDR3: CASSLSGTYGYTF
D: TRBD1; V: TRBV6-6; size: few; J: TRBJ1-2; DNA: TGTGCCATACAGGGGGATGGCTACACCTTC; CDR3: CAIQGDGYTF
D: .; V: TRBV28; size: .; J: TRBJ1-4; DNA: TGTGCCAGCAGCCTTACAGGGCCCCAGGGAAAACTGTTTTTT; CDR3: CASSLTGPQGKLFF
D: .; V: TRBV18; size: .; J: TRBJ2-7; DNA: TGTGCCAGCTCACCCGACAGAAACTCCTACGAGCAGTACTTC; CDR3: CASSPDRNSYEQYF
D: TRBD1; V: TRBV5-1; size: .; J: TRBJ1-4; DNA: TGCGCCAGCAGCTGGGATTGGACAGGGACTGAAAAACTGTTTTTT; CDR3: CASSWDWTGTEKLFF
D: TRBD2; V: TRBV7-8; size: once; J: TRBJ2-7; DNA: TGTGCCAGCAGCTTCGGACTAGCGGGAGCCGAGCAGTACTTC; CDR3: CASSFGLAGAEQYF
D: TRBD2; V: TRBV28; size: .; J: TRBJ2-1; DNA: TGTGCCAGCAGTCAGACTAGCGGGGCTTACAATGAGCAGTTCTTC; CDR3: CASSQTSGAYNEQFF
D: .; V: TRBV7-9; size: .; J: TRBJ1-5; DNA: TGTGCCAGCAGCTCGCGGGGCGTCAATAGCAATCAGCCCCAGCATTTT; CDR3: CASSSRGVNSNQPQHF
D: TRBD1; V: TRBV20-1; size: .; J: TRBJ1-5; DNA: TGCAGTGCTAGTTCGGGACAGGAGCTCAATCAGCCCCAGCATTTT; CDR3: CSASSGQELNQPQHF
D: TRBD1; V: TRBV9; size: once; J: TRBJ2-7; DNA: TGTGCCAGCAGCGTAGCGGGGACAGGGGACTACGAGCAGTACTTC; CDR3: CASSVAGTGDYEQYF
D: TRBD1; V: TRBV28; size: few; J: TRBJ2-7; DNA: TGTGCCAGCAGTCACCCCCCACCGGGACAGGGGTACTACGAGCAGTACTTC; CDR3: CASSHPPPGQGYYEQYF
D: .; V: TRBV27; size: few; J: TRBJ1-1; DNA: TGTGCCAGCAGGCAGGGCACGATGAACACTGAAGCTTTCTTT; CDR3: CASRQGTMNTEAFF
D: TRBD2; V: TRBV4-3; size: .; J: TRBJ2-1; DNA: TGCGCCAGCAGCCAAGACGAGCGGGGACCTAATGAGCAGTTCTTC; CDR3: CASSQDERGPNEQFF
D: TRBD1; V: TRBV9; size: few; J: TRBJ2-7; DNA: TGTGCCAGCAGCGTAGGTGCAAGTGACAGGGGCGGCGAGCAGTACTTC; CDR3: CASSVGASDRGGEQYF
D: .; V: TRBV14; size: few; J: TRBJ2-5; DNA: TGTGCCAGCAGCCAATCGGGAACCCAGTACTTC; CDR3: CASSQSGTQYF
D: .; V: TRBV5-1; size: .; J: TRBJ1-6; DNA: TGCGCCAGCAGCTCAGGAAATTCACCCCTCCACTTT; CDR3: CASSSGNSPLHF